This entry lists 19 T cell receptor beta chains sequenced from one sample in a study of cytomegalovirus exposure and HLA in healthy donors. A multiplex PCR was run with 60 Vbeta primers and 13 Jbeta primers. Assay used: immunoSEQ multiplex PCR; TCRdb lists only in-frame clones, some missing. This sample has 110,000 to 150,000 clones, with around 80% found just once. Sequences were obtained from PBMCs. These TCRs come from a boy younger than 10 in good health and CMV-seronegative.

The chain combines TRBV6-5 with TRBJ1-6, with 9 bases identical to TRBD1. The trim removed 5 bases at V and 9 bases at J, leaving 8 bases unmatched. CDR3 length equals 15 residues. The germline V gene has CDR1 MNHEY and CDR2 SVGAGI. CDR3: CASSLQGARGSPLHF. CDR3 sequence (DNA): TGTGCCAGCAGTCTACAGGGGGCAAGGGGTTCACCCCTCCACTTT.

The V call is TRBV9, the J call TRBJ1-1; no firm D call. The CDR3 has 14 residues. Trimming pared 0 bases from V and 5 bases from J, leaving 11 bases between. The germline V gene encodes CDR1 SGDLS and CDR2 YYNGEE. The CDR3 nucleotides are TGTGCCAGCAGCGTAGATTTTGCGTGGACTGAAGCTTTCTTT. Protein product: CASSVDFAWTEAFF.

DNA for the CDR3: TGTGCCAGCAGCGTAGGAACAGGGCGGGAGTCCGAGCAGTACTTC. This gives the protein CASSVGTGRESEQYF. J is TRBJ2-7 and V is TRBV9, with D maybe TRBD2 (7 bases). The CDR3 has 15 residues. Looked up from germline, CDR1 is SGDLS and CDR2 is YYNGEE. V lost 0 bases and J lost 6, with 16 bases in between.

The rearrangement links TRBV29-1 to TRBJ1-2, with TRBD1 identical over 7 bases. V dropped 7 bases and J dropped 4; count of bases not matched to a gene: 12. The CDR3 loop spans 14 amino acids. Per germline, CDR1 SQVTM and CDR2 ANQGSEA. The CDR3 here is CSATTDREVYGYTF. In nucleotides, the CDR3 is TGCAGCGCCACAACCGACAGGGAGGTCTATGGCTACACCTTC.

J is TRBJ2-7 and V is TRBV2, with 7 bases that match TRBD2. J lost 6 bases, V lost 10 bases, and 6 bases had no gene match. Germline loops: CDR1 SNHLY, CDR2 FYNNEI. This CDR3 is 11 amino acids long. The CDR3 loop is CAIGLVTEQYF. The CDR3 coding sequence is TGTGCCATCGGACTAGTAACCGAGCAGTACTTC. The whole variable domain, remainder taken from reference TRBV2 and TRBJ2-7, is EPEVTQTPSHQVTQMGQEVILRCVPISNHLYFYWYRQILGQKVEFLVSFYNNEISEKSEIFDDQFSVERPDGSNFTLKIRSTKLEDSAMYFCAIGLVTEQYFGPGTRLTVT.

The CDR3 nucleotides read TGTGCCAGCAGCTCTTTAGGGGTTTCCGGATCACCCCTCCACTTT. It is translated as CASSSLGVSGSPLHF. The rearrangement links TRBV7-8 to TRBJ1-6, with D perhaps matching TRBD1 (5 bases). The CDR3 extends over 15 amino acids. Trimming left V 4 bases short and J 10 bases short, with 17 bases between. Germline V gene data show CDR1 as SGHVS and CDR2 as FQNEAQ.

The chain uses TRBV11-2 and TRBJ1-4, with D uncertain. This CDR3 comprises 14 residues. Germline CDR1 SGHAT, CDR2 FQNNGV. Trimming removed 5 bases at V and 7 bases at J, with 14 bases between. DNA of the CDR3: TGTGCCAGCAGCGGTAGGCCCGCGGGTGAAAAACTGTTTTTT. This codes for CASSGRPAGEKLFF.

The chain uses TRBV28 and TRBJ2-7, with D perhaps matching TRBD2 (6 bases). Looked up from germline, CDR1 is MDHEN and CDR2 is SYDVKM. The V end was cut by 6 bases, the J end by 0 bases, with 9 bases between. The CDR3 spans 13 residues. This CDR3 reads CASRVAASYEQYF. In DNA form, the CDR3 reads TGTGCCAGCAGGGTAGCGGCCTCCTACGAGCAGTACTTC. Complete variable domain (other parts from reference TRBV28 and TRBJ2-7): DVKVTQSSRYLVKRTGEKVFLECVQDMDHENMFWYRQDPGLGLRLIYFSYDVKMKEKGDIPEGYSVSREKKERFSLILESASTNQTSMYLCASRVAASYEQYFGPGTRLTVT.

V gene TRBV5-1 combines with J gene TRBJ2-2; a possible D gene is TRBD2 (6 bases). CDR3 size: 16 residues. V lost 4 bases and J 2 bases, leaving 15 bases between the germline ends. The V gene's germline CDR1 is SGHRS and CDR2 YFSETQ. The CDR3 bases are TGCGCCAGCAGCCCCCGCGCCGGGGGAAACACCGGGGAGCTGTTTTTT. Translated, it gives CASSPRAGGNTGELFF.

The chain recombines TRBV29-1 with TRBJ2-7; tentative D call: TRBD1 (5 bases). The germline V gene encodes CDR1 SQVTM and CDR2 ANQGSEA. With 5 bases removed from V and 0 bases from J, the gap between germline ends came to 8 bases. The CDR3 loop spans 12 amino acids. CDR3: CSVRQNSYEQYF. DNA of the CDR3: TGCAGCGTTCGACAGAACTCCTACGAGCAGTACTTC.

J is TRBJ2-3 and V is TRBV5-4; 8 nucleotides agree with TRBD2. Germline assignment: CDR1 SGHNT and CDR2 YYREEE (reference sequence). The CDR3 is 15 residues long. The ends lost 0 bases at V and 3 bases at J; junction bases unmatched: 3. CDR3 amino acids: CASSLGRGATDTQYF. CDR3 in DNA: TGTGCCAGCAGCTTGGGGCGGGGGGCGACAGATACGCAGTATTTT.

The CDR3 DNA sequence: TGTGCCAGCAGCCAAGAAGGAACTAGTTCCTACGAGCAGTACTTC. Protein sequence: CASSQEGTSSYEQYF. The rearrangement links TRBV4-2 to TRBJ2-7, with a tentative D call TRBD2 (5 bases). The CDR3 is 15 amino acids. V was trimmed by 0 bases and J by 1 base, leaving 10 bases between them. Looked up from germline, CDR1 is LGHNA and CDR2 is YNFKEQ.

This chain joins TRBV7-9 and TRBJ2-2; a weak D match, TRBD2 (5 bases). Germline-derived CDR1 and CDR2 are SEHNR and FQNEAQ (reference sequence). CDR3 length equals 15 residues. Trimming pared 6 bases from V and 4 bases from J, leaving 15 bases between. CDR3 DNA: TGTGCCAGCAGTCGTAGGGAGTTCGGCACCGGGGAGCTGTTTTTT. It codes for CASSRREFGTGELFF.

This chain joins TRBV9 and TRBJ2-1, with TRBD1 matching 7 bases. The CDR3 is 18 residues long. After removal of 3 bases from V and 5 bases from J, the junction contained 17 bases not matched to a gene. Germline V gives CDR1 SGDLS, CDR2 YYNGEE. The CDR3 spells CASSDDRVASRKDNEQFF. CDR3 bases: TGTGCCAGCAGCGATGACAGGGTAGCCTCCCGGAAAGACAATGAGCAGTTCTTC.

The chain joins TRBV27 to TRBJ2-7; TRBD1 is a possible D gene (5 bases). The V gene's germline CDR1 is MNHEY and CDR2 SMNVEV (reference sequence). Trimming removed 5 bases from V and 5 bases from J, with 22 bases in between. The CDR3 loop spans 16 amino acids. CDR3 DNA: TGTGCCAGCAGTCCCTGGGCCCGGACACTAAAGGACGAGCAGTACTTC. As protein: CASSPWARTLKDEQYF.

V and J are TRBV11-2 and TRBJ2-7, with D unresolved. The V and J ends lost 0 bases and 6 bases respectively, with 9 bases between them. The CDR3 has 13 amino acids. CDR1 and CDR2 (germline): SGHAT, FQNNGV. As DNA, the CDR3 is TGTGCCAGCAGCTTAGATCCCCAGGTCGAGCAGTACTTC. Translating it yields CASSLDPQVEQYF.

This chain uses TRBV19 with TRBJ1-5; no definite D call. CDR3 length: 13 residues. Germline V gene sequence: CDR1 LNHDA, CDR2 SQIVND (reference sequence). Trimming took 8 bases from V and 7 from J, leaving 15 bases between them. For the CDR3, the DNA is TGTGCCAGTTGCGAAGGCTCGGGACAGCCCCAGCATTTT. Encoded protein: CASCEGSGQPQHF.

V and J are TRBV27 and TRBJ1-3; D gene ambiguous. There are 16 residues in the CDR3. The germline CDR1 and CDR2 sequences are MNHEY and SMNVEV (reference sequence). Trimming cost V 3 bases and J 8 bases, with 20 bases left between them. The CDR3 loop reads CASSFQLLRPGDTIYF. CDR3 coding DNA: TGTGCCAGCAGTTTTCAACTTCTGAGACCCGGGGACACCATATATTTT.

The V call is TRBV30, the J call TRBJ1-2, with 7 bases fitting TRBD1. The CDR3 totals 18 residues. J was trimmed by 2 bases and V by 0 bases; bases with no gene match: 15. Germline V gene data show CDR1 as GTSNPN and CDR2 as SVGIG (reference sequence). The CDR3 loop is CAWSVPLYRPQGNYGYTF. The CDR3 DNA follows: TGTGCCTGGAGTGTACCCCTGTATCGGCCACAGGGGAACTATGGCTACACCTTC.